A selection of T cell receptor beta chains follows, all from one sample in a study of T-cell memory formation after mild COVID-19. TCRdb re-analysed the 5' RACE reads in MiXCR, keeping a single row per CDR3 protein. Of roughly 400,000 distinct CDR3 sequences detected, approximately 25% appear once; the ten largest clones hold about 8.7%. The material sequenced was PBMCs or a T cell subset sorted from them (not recorded which). Receptor source: an adult woman who had mild COVID-19 (a few samples of this study predate the infection). Cell type and time point are not known. Each CDR3 is given with its conserved first and last residue. D genes are given only for firm matches. Only part of the rows carry a size: once, few, many, or a class if the clone is expanded.

J,V,D,size,length,CDR3,DNA
TRBJ2-5,TRBV7-9,TRBD2,-,16,CASSSTPGLDQETQYF,TGTGCCAGCAGCTCGACTCCGGGACTAGATCAAGAGACCCAGTACTTC
TRBJ2-7,TRBV20-1,TRBD2,-,15,CSARDQAGGTYEQYF,TGCAGTGCTAGAGATCAGGCCGGGGGGACCTACGAGCAGTACTTC
TRBJ2-5,TRBV5-6,-,-,18,CASSISSGHDLVMATQYF,TGTGCCAGCAGCATCAGTTCGGGACACGATTTGGTGATGGCGACCCAGTACTTC
TRBJ1-2,TRBV19,TRBD1,-,16,CASSVTRQGRNYGYTF,TGTGCCAGTAGTGTTACTCGACAGGGGCGAAACTATGGCTACACCTTC
TRBJ2-7,TRBV7-9,-,-,11,CASSSTLEQYF,TGTGCCAGCAGCTCGACGCTCGAGCAGTACTTC
TRBJ1-1,TRBV12-3/TRBV12-4,-,-,16,CASSPSPGHLNTEAFF,TGTGCCAGCAGTCCCTCACCGGGACACTTGAACACTGAAGCTTTCTTT
TRBJ1-1,TRBV5-1,TRBD1,few,13,CASSAGDRRKAFF,TGCGCCAGCAGCGCGGGGGACAGGCGAAAAGCTTTCTTT
TRBJ1-2,TRBV6-2/TRBV6-3,-,-,12,CASSVGNYGYTF,TGTGCCAGCAGTGTAGGAAACTATGGCTACACCTTC
TRBJ2-2,TRBV2,-,-,15,CASGIGPRDTGELFF,TGTGCCAGCGGGATCGGGCCTAGGGACACCGGGGAGCTGTTTTTT
TRBJ2-4,TRBV7-2,TRBD1,-,14,CASSFQGAVNIQYF,TGTGCCAGCAGCTTCCAGGGGGCCGTGAACATTCAGTACTTC
TRBJ1-2,TRBV3-1,-,-,14,CASSQGNRDYGYTF,TGTGCCAGCAGCCAAGGTAACAGGGACTATGGCTACACCTTC
TRBJ1-4,TRBV29-1,TRBD1,-,13,CSVEQGADEKLFF,TGCAGCGTTGAGCAGGGGGCTGATGAAAAACTGTTTTTT
TRBJ2-3,TRBV25-1,TRBD1,-,17,CASSYQGVWGPTDTQYF,TGTGCCAGCAGTTACCAGGGGGTATGGGGGCCCACAGATACGCAGTATTTT
TRBJ1-2,TRBV20-1,-,-,17,CSARDRGNDPHNYGYTF,TGCAGTGCTAGAGATCGCGGGAATGATCCGCATAACTATGGCTACACCTTC
TRBJ2-3,TRBV9,TRBD1,few,15,CASSPPGQGSDTQYF,TGTGCCAGCAGCCCGCCGGGACAGGGCTCAGATACGCAGTATTTT
TRBJ2-2,TRBV5-1,-,few,15,CASSSGEVNTGELFF,TGCGCCAGCAGCTCCGGGGAGGTGAACACCGGGGAGCTGTTTTTT
TRBJ2-1,TRBV24-1,TRBD1,many,16,CATSDHRGWERNEQFF,TGTGCCACCAGTGACCACAGGGGGTGGGAAAGAAATGAGCAGTTCTTC
TRBJ1-2,TRBV30,-,-,13,CAWSRDTGYGYTF,TGTGCCTGGAGTAGAGACACGGGCTATGGCTACACCTTC
TRBJ2-6,TRBV7-3,TRBD2,few,17,CASSSPAGGPGANVLTF,TGTGCCAGCAGCTCCCCAGCGGGGGGGCCTGGGGCCAACGTCCTGACTTTC
TRBJ2-7,TRBV21-1,-,-,16,CASSTRDRSPYEVQYF,TGTGCCAGCAGCACCCGGGACAGGAGCCCCTACGAGGTGCAGTACTTC
TRBJ2-7,TRBV3-1,TRBD1,-,15,CASSQVADRVYEQYF,TGTGCCAGCAGCCAAGTGGCGGACAGGGTTTACGAGCAGTACTTC
TRBJ2-7,TRBV20-1,TRBD1,-,15,CSAKNFRDRVDEQYF,TGCAGTGCTAAGAACTTCCGGGACAGGGTTGACGAGCAGTACTTC
TRBJ2-3,TRBV24-1,TRBD1,-,15,CATRPTGDDTDTQYF,TGTGCCACCCGCCCGACAGGGGATGACACAGATACGCAGTATTTT
TRBJ1-5,TRBV7-2,TRBD1,once,21,CASSLARSGTGGLYSNQPQHF,TGTGCCAGCAGCTTAGCACGGTCCGGGACAGGGGGCCTGTATAGCAATCAGCCCCAGCATTTT
TRBJ1-2,TRBV5-1,TRBD1,-,14,CASSLAGTAYGYTF,TGCGCCAGCAGCTTGGCCGGGACAGCCTATGGCTACACCTTC
TRBJ2-5,TRBV20-1,TRBD2,-,14,CSARQAGGGETQYF,TGCAGTGCTAGGCAAGCGGGGGGAGGAGAGACCCAGTACTTC
TRBJ1-2,TRBV20-1,-,-,15,CTPEGETSRLYGYTF,TGCACGCCAGAGGGAGAAACCAGCCGCCTTTATGGCTACACCTTC
TRBJ2-4,TRBV9,-,few,14,CASSIDWAKNIQYF,TGTGCCAGCAGTATAGACTGGGCCAAAAACATTCAGTACTTC
TRBJ2-1,TRBV3-1,TRBD2,-,14,CASSLRTSGGSVFF,TGTGCCAGCAGCCTAAGGACTAGCGGGGGCTCCGTGTTCTTC
TRBJ2-3,TRBV7-6,-,few,15,CASSSEGEGTDTQYF,TGTGCCAGCAGCTCGGAGGGGGAGGGGACAGATACGCAGTATTTT
TRBJ1-2,TRBV6-5,-,-,14,CASSYSGGGGGYTF,TGTGCCAGCAGTTACTCCGGGGGAGGCGGTGGCTACACCTTC
TRBJ2-6,TRBV25-1,-,many,13,CASSVAGANVLTF,TGTGCCAGCAGTGTTGCCGGGGCCAACGTCCTGACTTTC
TRBJ1-4,TRBV7-9,-,few,16,CASSSVSGATNEKLFF,TGTGCCAGCAGCTCAGTCTCGGGTGCAACTAATGAAAAACTGTTTTTT
TRBJ1-4,TRBV5-1,-,few,14,CASSFGRVGEKLFF,TGCGCCAGCAGCTTTGGGCGCGTGGGTGAAAAACTGTTTTTT
TRBJ2-3,TRBV7-3,-,few,14,CASRKTGLRDTQYF,TGTGCCAGCAGAAAAACAGGGCTCAGGGATACGCAGTATTTT
TRBJ1-3,TRBV6-1,-,few,14,CASSPQGVENTIYF,TGTGCCAGCTCGCCGCAGGGAGTCGAAAACACCATATATTTT
TRBJ1-2,TRBV11-2,-,-,13,CASSLEQSSGYTF,TGTGCCAGCAGCTTAGAACAGTCGAGTGGCTACACCTTC
TRBJ1-2,TRBV9,-,-,13,CASTSEGFGGYTF,TGTGCCAGCACTTCGGAGGGATTCGGGGGCTACACCTTC
TRBJ2-7,TRBV3-1,TRBD1,-,15,CASMMGTGGSYEQYF,TGTGCCAGCATGATGGGGACAGGGGGCTCCTACGAGCAGTACTTC
TRBJ2-7,TRBV5-1,-,few,14,CASSLADPSYEQYF,TGCGCCAGCAGCTTGGCTGACCCCTCGTACGAGCAGTACTTC
TRBJ2-5,TRBV27,TRBD1,-,17,CASSPIWDRVSGETQYF,TGTGCCAGCAGTCCCATATGGGACAGGGTTTCGGGGGAGACCCAGTACTTC
TRBJ2-3,TRBV11-2,-,many,12,CASTPSTDTQYF,TGTGCCAGCACTCCTAGCACAGATACGCAGTATTTT
TRBJ2-7,TRBV25-1,-,once,14,CASKESGEPNEQYF,TGTGCCAGCAAGGAGTCTGGAGAGCCAAACGAGCAGTACTTC
TRBJ2-5,TRBV2,-,-,13,CASSDREPETQYF,TGTGCCAGCAGTGACAGGGAGCCAGAGACCCAGTACTTC
TRBJ2-7,TRBV5-1,TRBD1,-,16,CASSSGQTKKTYEQYF,TGCGCCAGCAGCTCGGGACAGACGAAAAAGACCTACGAGCAGTACTTC
TRBJ2-3,TRBV15,TRBD1,few,13,CATAGQGTDTQYF,TGTGCCACCGCCGGACAGGGCACAGATACGCAGTATTTT
TRBJ2-2,TRBV12-3/TRBV12-4,-,-,12,CASKTGVGELFF,TGTGCCAGCAAGACGGGGGTCGGGGAGCTGTTTTTT
TRBJ2-2,TRBV5-1,-,-,13,CAIGGLNTGELFF,TGCGCCATCGGGGGGCTGAACACCGGGGAGCTGTTTTTT